This T cell receptor beta chain was recovered during a study of human T cells and chemical hapten exposure. The time point was: patch test 2, 6 weeks after DPC sensitization. As to treatment: therapeutic diphenylcyclopropenone sensitization with weekly scalp DPC. Trimming took 4 bases from V and 2 from J, leaving 11 bases between them. The germline CDR1 and CDR2 sequences are DFQATT and SNEGSKA (reference sequence). The CDR3 consists of 13 residues. One entry per CDR3 protein, called by TCRdb with MiXCR from the RACE reads. The table has a few hundred thousand distinct CDR3 sequences, about 6.9% seen once. A few counts support this clonotype.

The sample here was whole blood, taken in connection with sensitization to the hapten diphenylcyclopropenone (DPC). The gene calls are TRBV20-1 and TRBJ1-2, with D unresolved. The sequence came from a young woman with alopecia areata. Some clones in this sample may be carry-over from other donors' samples. CDR3 coding DNA: TGCAGTGCTAACTGGCGGGGAAACTATGGCTACACCTTC. It encodes CSANWRGNYGYTF.